The 5 T cell receptor beta chains presented below share a single source sample, sequenced in a study of cytotoxic CD8 clonotypes in ibrutinib-treated CLL. Using immunoSEQ multiplex PCR, the repertoire was profiled, and TCRdb retains in-frame clones only, with some absent. The profile shows 55,000 to 85,000 clones, approximately 90% of them singletons. Sequences were derived from PBMCs, sampled after 12 months of ibrutinib treatment. These receptors all stem from a human donor with chronic lymphocytic leukemia.

The V and J genes are TRBV7-9 and TRBJ2-3, with D hard to call. Germline assignment: CDR1 SEHNR and CDR2 FQNEAQ (reference sequence). This CDR3 is built from 11 residues. The V and J ends lost 6 bases and 6 bases respectively, with 7 bases between them. CDR3 protein: CASRQLDTQYF. The CDR3, as DNA: TGTGCCAGCAGACAACTGGATACGCAGTATTTT.

This chain joins TRBV6-6 and TRBJ2-3; D is possibly TRBD1 (5 bases). Trimming shortened V by 5 bases and J by 0 bases, and 12 bases separated the two germline ends. CDR3 length equals 15 residues. CDR1 is MNHNY, CDR2 SVGAGI, per germline (reference sequence). The CDR3, as DNA: TGTGCCAGCAGTACAGGCCCGGCTAGCACAGATACGCAGTATTTT. This sequence encodes CASSTGPASTDTQYF.

The J gene is TRBJ1-2, the V gene TRBV10-3; D is unclear. Germline CDR1 is ENHRY and CDR2 is SYGVKD. Trimming removed 0 bases from V and 1 base from J, with 9 bases in between. This CDR3 comprises 15 residues. This CDR3 reads CAISESASLNYGYTF. The DNA for the CDR3 is TGTGCCATCAGTGAGTCGGCCAGCCTTAACTATGGCTACACCTTC.

The V and J genes are TRBV15 and TRBJ1-3; a weak D match, TRBD1 (6 bases). The V gene's germline CDR1 is LNHNV and CDR2 YYDKDF (reference sequence). Trimming removed 4 bases from V and 0 bases from J, with 10 bases in between. The CDR3 totals 15 residues. This chain's CDR3 is CATSKGQTSGNTIYF. CDR3 DNA: TGTGCCACCAGCAAAGGACAGACCTCTGGAAACACCATATATTTT. The full variable domain, with the rest looked up from reference TRBV15 and TRBJ1-3, is DAMVIQNPRYQVTQFGKPVTLSCSQTLNHNVMYWYQQKSSQAPKLLFHYYDKDFNNEADTPDNFQSRRPNTSFCFLDIRSPGLGDTAMYLCATSKGQTSGNTIYFGEGSWLTVV.

The chain recombines TRBV29-1 with TRBJ2-3; D gene uncertain. Trimming removed 3 bases from V and 0 bases from J, with 7 bases in between. The CDR3 has 13 amino acids. CDR1 is SQVTM, CDR2 ANQGSEA, per germline. CDR3 sequence reads: CSVDGASTDTQYF. CDR3 bases: TGCAGCGTTGACGGCGCTAGCACAGATACGCAGTATTTT.